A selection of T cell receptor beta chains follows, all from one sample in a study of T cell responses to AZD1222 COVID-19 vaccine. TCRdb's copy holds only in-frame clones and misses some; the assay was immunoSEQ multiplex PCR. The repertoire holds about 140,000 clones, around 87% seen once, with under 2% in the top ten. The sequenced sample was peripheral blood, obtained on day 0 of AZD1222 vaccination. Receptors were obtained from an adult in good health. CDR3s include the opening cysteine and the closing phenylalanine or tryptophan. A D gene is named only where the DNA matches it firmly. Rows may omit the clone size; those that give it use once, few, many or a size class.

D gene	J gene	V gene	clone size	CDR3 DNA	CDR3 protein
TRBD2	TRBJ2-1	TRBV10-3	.	TGTGCCATCAGCGGGACTAGCGGGAGTAATGAGCAGTTCTTC	CAISGTSGSNEQFF
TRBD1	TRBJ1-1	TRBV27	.	TGTGCCAGCTGCTCGACAGGGAAAACTGAAGCTTTCTTT	CASCSTGKTEAFF
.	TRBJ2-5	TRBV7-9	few	TGTGCCAGCAGCTTAGTTCTGGAGACCCAGTACTTC	CASSLVLETQYF
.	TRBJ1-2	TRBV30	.	TGTGCCTGGAATCGGGATCTCTATGGCTACACCTTC	CAWNRDLYGYTF
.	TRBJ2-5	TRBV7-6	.	TGTGCCAGCAGCTCTTTCTTGGAGCGGAAAGAGACCCAGTACTTC	CASSSFLERKETQYF
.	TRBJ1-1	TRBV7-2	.	TGTGCCAGCAGCTTAGCCCGGTTACCGACGGCTGAAGCTTTCTTT	CASSLARLPTAEAFF
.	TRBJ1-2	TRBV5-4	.	TGTGCCAGCAGCTCGGGGATCCTCTATGGCTACACCTTC	CASSSGILYGYTF
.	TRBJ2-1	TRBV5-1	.	TGCGCCAGCAGCTTTGGCGGTCAAAATAGCGCCTACAATGAGCAGTTCTTC	CASSFGGQNSAYNEQFF
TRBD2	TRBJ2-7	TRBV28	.	TGTGCCAGCAGTTTAAAGTCTAGCGGAACCTACGAGCAGTACTTC	CASSLKSSGTYEQYF
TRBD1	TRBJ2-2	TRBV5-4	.	TGTGCCAGCAGCCCCGGGACAGGGTCCACCGGGGAGCTGTTTTTT	CASSPGTGSTGELFF
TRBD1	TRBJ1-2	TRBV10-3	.	TGTGCCATCAGTGGAGGGACAGGGTCTAACTATGGCTACACCTTC	CAISGGTGSNYGYTF
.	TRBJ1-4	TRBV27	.	TGTGCCAGCAGGCGGACCCAAGGGGATAATGAAAAACTGTTTTTT	CASRRTQGDNEKLFF
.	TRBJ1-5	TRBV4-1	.	TGCGCCAGCAGCCAAACCACATTTGATCAGCCCCAGCATTTT	CASSQTTFDQPQHF
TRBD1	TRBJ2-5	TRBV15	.	TGTGCCACCAGCAGGGGGGACAGGGGTGGGGAGACCCAGTACTTC	CATSRGDRGGETQYF
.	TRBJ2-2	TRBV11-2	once	TGTGCCAGCAGCTTAGTAGGCCTTTACACCGGGGAGCTGTTTTTT	CASSLVGLYTGELFF
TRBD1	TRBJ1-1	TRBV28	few	TGTGCCAGCACTTCAGGGCAGGGGGCCACTGAAGCTTTCTTT	CASTSGQGATEAFF
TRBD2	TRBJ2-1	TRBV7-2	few	TGTGCCAGCAGCTTTAGCGGGGCGAACTCCTACAATGAGCAGTTCTTC	CASSFSGANSYNEQFF
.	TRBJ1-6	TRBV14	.	TGTGCCAGCAGCCAAGTGAGAGATTCACCCCTCCACTTT	CASSQVRDSPLHF
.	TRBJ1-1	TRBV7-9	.	TGTGCCAGCAGCTTAGGTGACACAGGATACACTGAAGCTTTCTTT	CASSLGDTGYTEAFF
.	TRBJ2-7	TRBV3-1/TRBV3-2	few	TGTGCCAGCAGCCAAGATCGGTTCAGGGGGCAGTACTTC	CASSQDRFRGQYF
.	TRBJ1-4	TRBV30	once	TGTGCCTGCCTACCGGCAACTAATGAAAAACTGTTTTTT	CACLPATNEKLFF
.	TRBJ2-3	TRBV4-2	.	TGTGCCAGCAGCCAAGAAGGCAGACAGACAGATACGCAGTATTTT	CASSQEGRQTDTQYF
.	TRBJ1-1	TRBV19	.	TGTGCCAGCGCAGACAGGAGCACTGAAGCTTTCTTT	CASADRSTEAFF